Listed below are T cell receptor beta chains from one sample, sequenced in a study of T cell responses to AZD1222 COVID-19 vaccine. Profiled with immunoSEQ multiplex PCR; TCRdb holds only in-frame clones, not every one. The sample shows 100,000 to 150,000 clones, more than 80% of them seen only once. The material sequenced was peripheral blood, taken on day 0 of AZD1222 vaccination. Receptor source: an adult in good health. Each CDR3 is given with its conserved first and last residue. The order of the fields is V gene, D gene, J gene, CDR3 protein, CDR3 DNA. The D gene is left open where the match is weak.

TRBV7-8,-,TRBJ1-2,CASSPRGSYGYTF,TGTGCCAGCAGCCCTCGTGGGAGCTATGGCTACACCTTC
TRBV28,-,TRBJ1-2,CASSVPDRRTNYGYTF,TGTGCCAGCAGTGTACCGGACCGAAGGACTAACTATGGCTACACCTTC
TRBV10-1,-,TRBJ2-7,CASSAGGRGHEQYF,TGCGCCAGCAGTGCGGGGGGCAGGGGCCACGAGCAGTACTTC
TRBV19,TRBD1,TRBJ1-6,CASSVQGIQNSPLHF,TGTGCCAGTAGTGTACAGGGGATTCAAAATTCACCCCTCCACTTT
TRBV14,-,TRBJ1-2,CASSQDLGGYGYTF,TGTGCCAGCAGCCAAGATCTTGGGGGTTATGGCTACACCTTC
TRBV27,-,TRBJ2-7,CASSSPLYEQYF,TGTGCCAGCAGTTCTCCTCTCTACGAGCAGTACTTC
TRBV19,TRBD1,TRBJ1-6,CASDTGGYSPLHF,TGTGCCAGTGATACAGGGGGGTATTCACCCCTCCACTTT
TRBV7-2,-,TRBJ2-1,CASSPTSTGIEQFF,TGTGCCAGCAGCCCGACCTCCACGGGGATTGAGCAGTTCTTC
TRBV7-2,-,TRBJ1-6,CASSQWTEAPLHF,TGTGCCAGCAGCCAATGGACAGAGGCACCCCTCCACTTT
TRBV28,-,TRBJ1-2,CASGTDLYGYTF,TGTGCCAGCGGGACGGACCTCTATGGCTACACCTTC
TRBV6-5,TRBD2,TRBJ2-7,CASTPPGLGSYEQYF,TGTGCCAGCACCCCACCGGGACTAGGATCCTACGAGCAGTACTTC
TRBV5-1,TRBD1,TRBJ2-7,CASSPTPRDRVNEQYF,TGCGCCAGCAGCCCAACCCCGAGGGACAGGGTCAACGAGCAGTACTTC
TRBV9,TRBD1,TRBJ1-3,CASSPGQGNTIYF,TGTGCCAGCAGCCCCGGACAGGGGAACACCATATATTTT
TRBV25-1,-,TRBJ2-2,CASSVTLPGELFF,TGTGCCAGCAGTGTGACACTTCCCGGGGAGCTGTTTTTT